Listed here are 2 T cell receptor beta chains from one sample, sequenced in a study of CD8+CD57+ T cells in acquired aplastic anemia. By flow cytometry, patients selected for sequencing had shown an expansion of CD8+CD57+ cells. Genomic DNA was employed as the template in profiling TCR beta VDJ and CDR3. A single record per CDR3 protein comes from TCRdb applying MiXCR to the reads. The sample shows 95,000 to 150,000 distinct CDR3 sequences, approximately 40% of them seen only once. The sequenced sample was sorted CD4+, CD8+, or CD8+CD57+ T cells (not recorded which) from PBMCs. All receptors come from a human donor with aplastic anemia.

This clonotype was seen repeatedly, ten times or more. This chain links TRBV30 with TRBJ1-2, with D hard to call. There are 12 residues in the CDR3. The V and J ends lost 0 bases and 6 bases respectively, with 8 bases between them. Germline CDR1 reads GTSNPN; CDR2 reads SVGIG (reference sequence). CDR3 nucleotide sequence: TGTGCCTGGAGTGTAGTAGGGAATGGCTACACCTTC. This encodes CAWSVVGNGYTF.

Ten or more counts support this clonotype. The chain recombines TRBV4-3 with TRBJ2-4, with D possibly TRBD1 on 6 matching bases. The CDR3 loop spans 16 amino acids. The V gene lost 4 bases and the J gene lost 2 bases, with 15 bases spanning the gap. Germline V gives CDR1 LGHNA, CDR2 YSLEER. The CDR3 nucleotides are TGCGCCAGCAGCCTCAACAGGGATGTAACCAAAAACATTCAGTACTTC. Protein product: CASSLNRDVTKNIQYF.